A single sample gave rise to the 19 T cell receptor beta chains below, sequenced in a study of healthy donors' naive CD4 and CD8 T cells. Each TCR library used 450 to 600 ng of total RNA and a linear amplification protocol. TCRdb re-called the reads with MiXCR, one entry per CDR3 protein. The profile covers around 200,000 distinct CDR3 sequences, with about 70% appearing a single time and 2% to 2.5% taken by the ten largest. Sample: naive CD4+ and CD8+ T cells sorted from blood, pooled from several donors. These receptors all stem from a pool of human donors in good health; the sample pools cells from several healthy donors.

The chain combines TRBV6-5 with TRBJ2-5; D possibly corresponds to TRBD2 (5 bases). Germline V CDR1 and CDR2: MNHEY, SVGAGI. The CDR3 loop spans 14 amino acids. V was cut by 3 bases and J by 5 bases, with 13 bases left in between. The CDR3 loop is CASSYDWSGETQYF. CDR3 DNA: TGTGCCAGCAGTTATGACTGGTCGGGGGAGACCCAGTACTTC.

The gene calls are TRBV19 and TRBJ2-1; 7 bases map to TRBD2. V shed 7 bases and J 7 bases; nucleotides not matched to a gene: 10. CDR1 LNHDA and CDR2 SQIVND come from the germline V gene (reference sequence). This CDR3 is built from 14 residues. This chain's CDR3 is CASKRDYSANEQFF. The CDR3 DNA sequence: TGTGCCAGTAAACGGGACTACTCCGCTAATGAGCAGTTCTTC.

The chain combines TRBV15 with TRBJ1-1; D call uncertain. V lost 3 bases to trimming and J lost 0 bases, with 2 bases between them. CDR1 and CDR2 from the germline V gene are LNHNV and YYDKDF (reference sequence). CDR3 length equals 12 residues. CDR3 bases: TGTGCCACCAGCAGTTTGAACACTGAAGCTTTCTTT. Translated: CATSSLNTEAFF.

The gene calls are TRBV7-2 and TRBJ1-2; no clear D. This CDR3 is 14 amino acids long. Germline CDR1 reads SGHTA; CDR2 reads FQGNSA. V was trimmed by 1 base and J by 5 bases, leaving 11 bases between them. CDR3 protein: CASSLGPGLYGYTF. CDR3 bases: TGTGCCAGCAGCTTAGGGCCCGGGCTTTATGGCTACACCTTC.

The CDR3 DNA follows: TGTGCCTGGACAAGCAGGGGAGGAGAGACCCAGTACTTC. Its translation: CAWTSRGGETQYF. The J gene is TRBJ2-5, the V gene TRBV30; possibly TRBD1 or TRBD2 for D (6 bases each). CDR1 and CDR2 (germline): GTSNPN, SVGIG (reference sequence). The CDR3 consists of 13 residues. V was trimmed by 4 bases and J by 4 bases, leaving 13 bases between them. The full variable domain, rest sourced from reference TRBV30 and TRBJ2-5, is SQTIHQWPATLVQPVGSPLSLECTVEGTSNPNLYWYRQAAGRGLQLLFYSVGIGQISSEVPQNLSASRPQDRQFILSSKKLLLSDSGFYLCAWTSRGGETQYFGPGTRLLVL.

The chain joins TRBV6-5 to TRBJ2-7; 7 bases line up with TRBD1. Germline V gives CDR1 MNHEY, CDR2 SVGAGI. Germline trimming cut 2 bases from V and 2 bases from J; bases unmatched to any gene: 12. CDR3 length: 17 amino acids. CDR3 sequence: CASSYRGPQSGPYEQYF. For the CDR3, the DNA is TGTGCCAGCAGTTACAGGGGGCCACAGTCGGGGCCCTACGAGCAGTACTTC.

The chain joins TRBV6-2 or TRBV6-3 to TRBJ1-1; D remains ambiguous. V was shortened by 0 bases and J by 4 bases, with 9 bases between the two germline ends. Germline V gene data show CDR1 as MNHEY and CDR2 as SVGEGT. The length of the CDR3 is 14 residues. The chain's CDR3 is CASSYSYSTTEAFF. CDR3 DNA: TGTGCCAGCAGTTACTCTTACAGTACCACTGAAGCTTTCTTT.

The chain is built from TRBV4-3 and TRBJ1-5, with a possible D match to TRBD1 (6 bases). Trimming removed 5 bases at V and 5 bases at J, with 10 bases between. In germline, CDR1 is LGHNA, CDR2 YSLEER. The CDR3 contains 13 residues. The CDR3 sequence: CASSERQDQPQHF. The CDR3 DNA reads as TGCGCCAGCAGCGAACGACAGGATCAGCCCCAGCATTTT.

V and J are TRBV5-6 and TRBJ1-1; unclear D gene. Trimming took 0 bases from V and 0 from J, leaving 24 bases between them. CDR1 SGHDT and CDR2 YYEEEE come from the germline V gene. The CDR3 runs to 20 residues. CDR3 coding DNA: TGTGCCAGCAGCTTGGAGTCGGTCGTCGGCTTTTCGACCGTGAACACTGAAGCTTTCTTT. Amino acids: CASSLESVVGFSTVNTEAFF.

The chain is built from TRBV25-1 and TRBJ2-1; D call uncertain. Germline V gene sequence: CDR1 MGHDK, CDR2 SYGVNS. V shed 2 bases and J shed 8 bases, with 16 bases lying between them. The CDR3 has 15 residues. CDR3 loop: CASSEIRNPGYEQFF. CDR3 sequence (DNA): TGTGCCAGCAGTGAAATTCGGAATCCAGGTTATGAGCAGTTCTTC.

V usage is TRBV12-3 or TRBV12-4 and J usage is TRBJ2-6; D not resolved. CDR3 length: 13 amino acids. The V end lost 7 bases, the J end lost 0 bases, and 4 bases lay between the germline ends. The CDR3 DNA reads as TGTGCCAGCAAGATCTCTGGGGCCAACGTCCTGACTTTC. It encodes CASKISGANVLTF.

J is TRBJ1-2 and V is TRBV12-3 or TRBV12-4, with D unclear. V lost 7 bases, J lost 8 bases, and 17 bases lay in between. CDR3 length equals 13 residues. The CDR3, as DNA: TGTGCCAGCACCAACGACGGCCTGGGCGGCTACACCTTC. It specifies CASTNDGLGGYTF.

This rearrangement joins TRBV19 to TRBJ2-1; 9 nucleotides match TRBD2. The germline V gene has CDR1 LNHDA and CDR2 SQIVND (reference sequence). The CDR3 is made up of 17 amino acids. Unmatched junction bases numbered 11, after V lost 3 bases and J lost 5 bases. The CDR3 region is CASSIVSGSLSDNEQFF. In DNA form, the CDR3 reads TGTGCCAGTAGTATCGTTAGCGGGAGCCTAAGTGACAATGAGCAGTTCTTC.

The rearrangement links TRBV27 to TRBJ2-5; tentatively, D is TRBD2 (5 bases). This CDR3 has 13 amino acids. CDR1 MNHEY and CDR2 SMNVEV come from the germline V gene (reference sequence). Deletions cut 8 bases from V and 7 bases from J, with 17 bases between. CDR3 region: CASRPGGPGTQYF. The DNA of the CDR3 is TGTGCCAGCCGCCCAGGAGGACCGGGGACCCAGTACTTC.

V and J are TRBV6-5 and TRBJ2-3; possible D gene TRBD2, 6 bases. Germline loops: CDR1 MNHEY, CDR2 SVGAGI. The CDR3 extends over 14 amino acids. Trimming removed 3 bases at V and 2 bases at J, with 9 bases between. The CDR3 loop reads CASSYGRDTDTQYF. Written as DNA, the CDR3 is TGTGCCAGCAGTTATGGGCGGGACACAGATACGCAGTATTTT.

This clonotype was detected a few times. The V call is TRBV4-2, the J call TRBJ2-1; TRBD2 aligns across 12 bases. The junction had 8 bases not matched to a gene; V was cut back by 4 bases and J by 4 bases. In germline, CDR1 is LGHNA, CDR2 YNFKEQ. There are 17 residues in the CDR3. The CDR3 region is CASSLGGLAGVYNEQFF. The CDR3 region has the DNA TGTGCCAGCAGCCTTGGGGGACTAGCGGGCGTATACAATGAGCAGTTCTTC.

CDR3 loop: CSVRTGANSPTTYEQYF. Written as DNA, the CDR3 is TGCAGCGTTCGGACAGGGGCTAACTCACCTACAACCTACGAGCAGTACTTC. The chain combines TRBV29-1 with TRBJ2-7, with TRBD1 identical over 9 bases. With V trimmed by 5 bases and J by 2 bases, 16 bases remained unmatched. The CDR3 spans 17 residues. Looked up from germline, CDR1 is SQVTM and CDR2 is ANQGSEA.

This rearrangement joins TRBV6-8 to TRBJ2-2; 12 nucleotides line up with TRBD2. There are 13 residues in the CDR3. With 11 bases clipped from V and 7 bases from J, the junction kept 5 bases outside the gene matches. Germline V lookup: CDR1 MNHGY, CDR2 SAAAGT. The CDR3 nucleotides read TGTGCCGCCCGGACTAGCGGGAACGGGGAGCTGTTTTTT. Its protein is CAARTSGNGELFF.

This rearrangement joins TRBV30 to TRBJ2-7; 7 bases are shared with TRBD1. With 6 bases clipped from V and 7 bases from J, the junction kept 6 bases outside the gene matches. The CDR3 totals 11 residues. CDR1 is GTSNPN, CDR2 SVGIG, per germline (reference sequence). For the CDR3, the DNA is TGTGCCTGCGGGGACAGCGGAGAGCAGTACTTC. Translated, it gives CACGDSGEQYF.